The text below deals with one T cell receptor (beta chain). Its matching antigen is unknown. The data derive from a study of a mutant IDH1 vaccine in newly diagnosed glioma. Produced via immunoSEQ multiplex PCR; TCRdb's table is partial and in-frame only. The table has 100,000 to 120,000 clones, roughly 90% seen once. V was pared by 2 bases and J by 4 bases, with 24 bases between. The CDR3 length is 19 residues. CDR1 and CDR2 (germline): MGHRA, YSYEKL. The time point: week 11, during vaccination. Vaccination comprised doses that each held 300 ug of mutant IDH1 20-mer peptide, plus topical imiquimod. General observations from the study: Patients mounted vaccine-induced immune responses in 93.3% of cases.

The rearrangement joins TRBV4-1 to TRBJ1-5, with D perhaps TRBD1 (6 bases). This receptor was taken from a woman aged 45-65 years with glioma. Specimen: PBMCs, collected from a glioma patient whose treatment included an IDH1 peptide vaccine. CDR3 amino acids: CASSQRQASRDDRNQPQHF. CDR3 nucleotides: TGCGCCAGCAGCCAAAGACAGGCTTCCCGGGACGACAGGAATCAGCCCCAGCATTTT.